This T cell receptor (beta chain) was identified during a study of early T cells in non-severe SARS-CoV-2 infection. Across the study: Unpaired chains resulted from sequencing bulk RNA of unsorted whole blood. Study conclusions and caveats: Anti-spike CD8 responses were favored by VDJdb matching, which missed private and CD4 specificities.

Individual cDNA molecules were tagged with unique molecular identifiers. TCRdb recomputed calls from the 5' RACE reads with MiXCR, one row per CDR3 protein. Among some 45,000 distinct CDR3 sequences, 9.4% were seen once, and the ten largest hold 4% to 5.5%. The table lists this clonotype with a few counts. What it recognizes is unknown. V was cut by 7 bases and J by 0 bases, with 12 bases left in between. The CDR3 consists of 14 residues. Germline V gene sequence: CDR1 DFQATT, CDR2 SNEGSKA (reference sequence). V gene TRBV20-1 combines with J gene TRBJ2-2; weak D call: TRBD1 (6 bases). The sample in question was whole blood, obtained at baseline. This TCR derives from an adult who was a healthcare worker with PCR-confirmed SARS-CoV-2 infection or an uninfected control (not recorded which). The chain's CDR3 is CSVLRDTNTGELFF. In DNA, the CDR3 is TGCAGTGTTCTCCGGGACACGAACACCGGGGAGCTGTTTTTT.